Shown below are 32 T cell receptor beta chains from a single sample sequenced in a study of shared clonotypes between healthy human individuals. TCRdb keeps only in-frame clones here, not all; method: immunoSEQ multiplex PCR. The sample holds approximately 940,000 clones, 60% to 85% seen once. Sample: memory CD4+ T cells sorted from blood. The subset denotes: CD45RA-negative fraction. The receptors come from a man in his late teens or twenties in good health.

The chain has TRBV6-5 and TRBJ1-2; D may be TRBD1 (5 bases). The CDR3 spans 13 residues. Trimming took off 2 bases at V and 8 bases at J, with 12 bases between the two ends. Germline V CDR1 and CDR2: MNHEY, SVGAGI. The CDR3 DNA reads as TGTGCCAGCAGTTACGGGGGGTTGGAGGGCTACACCTTC. It specifies CASSYGGLEGYTF.

The V gene is TRBV7-2, the J gene TRBJ2-2; D is perhaps TRBD2 (5 bases). Germline V gene data show CDR1 as SGHTA and CDR2 as FQGNSA. The V end lost 5 bases, the J end lost 0 bases, and 10 bases lay between the germline ends. The CDR3 is made up of 15 amino acids. The CDR3 sequence: CASSVSATNTGELFF. The CDR3 bases are TGTGCCAGCAGCGTTAGCGCCACGAACACCGGGGAGCTGTTTTTT.

The V gene is TRBV2, the J gene TRBJ2-7; 15 bases align to TRBD2. V shed 4 bases and J 5 bases; nucleotides not matched to a gene: 9. The CDR3 spans 17 residues. The V gene's germline CDR1 is SNHLY and CDR2 FYNNEI. CDR3 coding DNA: TGTGCCAGCAGTGGGGGGACTAGCGGGAGGTTGAGAAACGAGCAGTACTTC. It is translated as CASSGGTSGRLRNEQYF.

This clone was seen only a few times. The chain has TRBV5-1 and TRBJ2-1, with D perhaps TRBD1 or TRBD2 (5 bases each). V lost 3 bases, J lost 6 bases, and 16 bases lay in between. Germline V CDR1 and CDR2: SGHRS, YFSETQ. CDR3 length equals 15 residues. Here the CDR3 reads CASSSGTPRGNEQFF. CDR3 nucleotide sequence: TGCGCCAGCAGCTCAGGGACCCCTCGGGGCAATGAGCAGTTCTTC.

The chain carries TRBV7-2 and TRBJ2-1; 9 bases are a match to TRBD2. CDR1 and CDR2 (germline): SGHTA, FQGNSA. The ends lost 1 base at V and 3 bases at J; junction bases unmatched: 4. The CDR3 is 16 residues long. CDR3 DNA sequence: TGTGCCAGCAGCTTAGGCGGGAGGGCCCTCTACAATGAGCAGTTCTTC. Translating gives CASSLGGRALYNEQFF.

The chain combines TRBV10-3 with TRBJ2-5, with 7 nucleotides matching TRBD2. Germline trimming cut 7 bases from V and 2 bases from J; bases unmatched to any gene: 13. The V gene's germline CDR1 is ENHRY and CDR2 SYGVKD. The CDR3 runs to 16 residues. CDR3 DNA: TGTGCCATCAAAAGCGGGGTGGGAATGGCACAAGAGACCCAGTACTTC. Translated, it gives CAIKSGVGMAQETQYF.

The V and J genes are TRBV11-2 and TRBJ2-1; 7 bases are shared with TRBD2. J was trimmed by 0 bases and V by 6 bases; bases with no gene match: 14. Germline V CDR1 and CDR2: SGHAT, FQNNGV. The CDR3 sequence is 18 residues long. CDR3 nucleotides: TGTGCCAGCAGTTCACGGGGGAGGGACGGAAGCTCCTACAATGAGCAGTTCTTC. The encoded protein is CASSSRGRDGSSYNEQFF.

The V call is TRBV5-4, the J call TRBJ1-4; no clear D gene. This CDR3 region has 15 residues. Germline CDR1 reads SGHNT; CDR2 reads YYREEE (reference sequence). Trimming pared 3 bases from V and 5 bases from J, leaving 14 bases between. CDR3 coding DNA: TGTGCCAGCAGCTCCCGAAAAGACGGGAATGAAAAACTGTTTTTT. It codes for CASSSRKDGNEKLFF.

This clone was counted only a few times. The genes are TRBV28 and TRBJ1-6; D ambiguous. The CDR3 is made up of 16 amino acids. The V end was cut by 6 bases, the J end by 7 bases, with 19 bases between. Germline V CDR1 and CDR2: MDHEN, SYDVKM. CDR3 protein: CASSELRVVGNSPLHF. The CDR3 region has the DNA TGTGCCAGCAGCGAGTTACGGGTAGTGGGGAATTCACCCCTCCACTTT.

The rearrangement links TRBV18 to TRBJ1-6; D perhaps matches TRBD1 (6 bases). This CDR3 has 14 amino acids. V gave up 2 bases and J gave up 9 bases, with 11 bases separating them. Germline lookup yields CDR1 KGHSH and CDR2 LQKENI. The CDR3 is CASSPDRSVSPLHF. CDR3 bases: TGTGCCAGCTCACCAGACAGGTCTGTTTCACCCCTCCACTTT.

V gene TRBV6-1 combines with J gene TRBJ2-1; 8 nucleotides align to TRBD1. Trimming at V came to 4 bases and at J to 4 bases, leaving 21 bases not matched to a gene. Germline-derived CDR1 and CDR2 are MNHNS and SASEGT. The CDR3 has 20 amino acids. The chain's CDR3 is CASSGRDRRLGPSTYNEQFF. In DNA, the CDR3 is TGTGCCAGCAGTGGCCGGGACAGGCGCCTCGGCCCCTCTACGTACAATGAGCAGTTCTTC.

V is TRBV7-2 and J is TRBJ2-3; 7 bases agree with TRBD2. Looked up from germline, CDR1 is SGHTA and CDR2 is FQGNSA. Germline trimming cut 5 bases from V and 2 bases from J; bases unmatched to any gene: 4. The CDR3 runs 14 residues. The DNA of the CDR3 is TGTGCCAGCAGCCCCAGCGGGAACACAGATACGCAGTATTTT. It is translated as CASSPSGNTDTQYF.

J is TRBJ2-7 and V is TRBV10-3; a weak D match, TRBD2 (5 bases). Per germline, CDR1 ENHRY and CDR2 SYGVKD. This CDR3 comprises 13 residues. V shed 5 bases and J shed 7 bases, with 15 bases lying between them. The CDR3 spells CAISSTGVEEQYF. The CDR3 region has the DNA TGTGCCATCAGTTCCACCGGGGTGGAGGAGCAGTACTTC.

This clone has just a few counts. This chain connects TRBV11-3 to TRBJ2-3, with 15 positions matching TRBD2. The CDR3 is 13 residues long. Unmatched junction bases numbered 7, after V lost 8 bases and J lost 13 bases. CDR1 SGHNT and CDR2 YENEEA come from the germline V gene. As DNA, the CDR3 is TGTGCCAGCTCTTGGACTAGCGGGGGGGCCAAGTATTTT. Amino acids: CASSWTSGGAKYF. The whole variable domain, remainder taken from reference TRBV11-3 and TRBJ2-3, is EAGVVQSPRYKIIEKKQPVAFWCNPISGHNTLYWYLQNLGQGPELLIRYENEEAVDDSQLPKDRFSAERLKGVDSTLKIQPAELGDSAVYLCASSWTSGGAKYFGPGTRLTVL.

V is TRBV28 and J is TRBJ2-1, with 9 bases lining up with TRBD2. Germline V gives CDR1 MDHEN, CDR2 SYDVKM. This CDR3 comprises 15 residues. The ends lost 4 bases at V and 4 bases at J; junction bases unmatched: 5. The CDR3, as DNA: TGTGCCAGCAGTTCATTAGCGGGGGTATACAATGAGCAGTTCTTC. Translating gives CASSSLAGVYNEQFF.

The rearrangement links TRBV5-8 to TRBJ1-6, with TRBD1 as a possible D gene (5 bases). The CDR3 is made up of 16 amino acids. The germline V and J ends were trimmed by 4 bases and 6 bases, with 17 bases remaining between them. Looked up from germline, CDR1 is SGHTS and CDR2 is YDEGEE. The DNA for the CDR3 is TGTGCCAGCAGCCGACAGCCATCAAAGCGTAATTCACCCCTCCACTTT. Its protein product is CASSRQPSKRNSPLHF.

This chain uses TRBV9 with TRBJ1-6; no reliable D call. CDR3 size: 15 residues. Trimming removed 0 bases at V and 3 bases at J, with 7 bases between. Germline V gene data show CDR1 as SGDLS and CDR2 as YYNGEE. CDR3 nucleotide sequence: TGTGCCAGCAGCGTAGTTCCGGACTATAATTCACCCCTCCACTTT. As protein: CASSVVPDYNSPLHF.

This chain connects TRBV7-2 to TRBJ1-6; 9 bases are shared with TRBD1. The trim removed 5 bases at V and 8 bases at J, leaving 7 bases unmatched. The CDR3 covers 15 residues. Germline CDR1 SGHTA, CDR2 FQGNSA. The chain's CDR3 is CASSPGTGLDSPLHF. The CDR3 DNA is TGTGCCAGCAGCCCCGGGACAGGGTTAGATTCACCCCTCCACTTT.

This clone was found a few times. The CDR3 region has the DNA TGTGCCAGCAGCGCCGGGACAGGTCACTACGAGCAGTACTTC. Translating gives CASSAGTGHYEQYF. This chain uses TRBV5-8 with TRBJ2-7; TRBD1 matches 8 bases. CDR3 length: 14 residues. Germline V gives CDR1 SGHTS, CDR2 YDEGEE. The V segment lost 4 bases and the J segment 3 bases; nucleotides outside the gene matches: 6.

This clone came up once. A far larger clone is one base from this, pointing to a likely read error. The chain joins TRBV5-6 to TRBJ1-2; TRBD1 might be the D (5 bases). Germline values: CDR1 SGHDT, CDR2 YYEEEE. The germline V and J ends were trimmed by 0 bases and 4 bases, with 7 bases remaining between them. CDR3 length: 13 residues. The CDR3 nucleotides are TGTGCCAGCAGCTTGGCAGGGAGCTATGGCTACACCTTC. As protein: CASSLAGSYGYTF.

V and J are TRBV29-1 and TRBJ2-5; D is perhaps TRBD2 (5 bases). The CDR3 covers 13 residues. Germline values: CDR1 SQVTM, CDR2 ANQGSEA. The ends were cut back, 4 bases at V and 0 bases at J, with 9 bases in the middle. The CDR3 loop is CSVVGGYQETQYF. CDR3 DNA sequence: TGCAGCGTTGTAGGCGGGTACCAAGAGACCCAGTACTTC.

This chain links TRBV18 with TRBJ2-7; TRBD1 matches at 9 bases. Germline V gene data show CDR1 as KGHSH and CDR2 as LQKENI. The CDR3 is 15 amino acids. Germline trimming cut 2 bases from V and 4 bases from J; bases unmatched to any gene: 6. The CDR3 region is CASSPSTGGWYEQYF. CDR3 nucleotide sequence: TGTGCCAGCTCACCATCGACAGGGGGTTGGTACGAGCAGTACTTC. The variable domain in full, completed from reference TRBV18 and TRBJ2-7, reads NAGVMQNPRHLVRRRGQEARLRCSPMKGHSHVYWYRQLPEEGLKFMVYLQKENIIDESGMPKERFSAEFPKEGPSILRIQQVVRGDSAAYFCASSPSTGGWYEQYFGPGTRLTVT.

The CDR3 DNA reads as TGTGCCTGGAGTTTGATACGATCCTACGAGCAGTACTTC. Translating it yields CAWSLIRSYEQYF. The chain links TRBV30 to TRBJ2-7, with no clear D. The ends were cut back, 2 bases at V and 1 base at J, with 9 bases in the middle. CDR1 and CDR2 from the germline V gene are GTSNPN and SVGIG (reference sequence). The CDR3 runs to 13 residues.

The genes are TRBV30 and TRBJ2-7; possible D gene TRBD2, 6 bases. Trimming removed 3 bases from V and 2 bases from J, with 11 bases in between. The germline CDR1 and CDR2 sequences are GTSNPN and SVGIG (reference sequence). CDR3 size: 13 residues. CDR3 in DNA: TGTGCCTGGAGAGGTGGGGGGACCTACGAGCAGTACTTC. Its protein product is CAWRGGGTYEQYF. The whole variable domain, remainder taken from reference TRBV30 and TRBJ2-7, is SQTIHQWPATLVQPVGSPLSLECTVEGTSNPNLYWYRQAAGRGLQLLFYSVGIGQISSEVPQNLSASRPQDRQFILSSKKLLLSDSGFYLCAWRGGGTYEQYFGPGTRLTVT.

V usage is TRBV9 and J usage is TRBJ2-3; D not resolved. This CDR3 contains 16 residues. V dropped 3 bases and J dropped 0 bases, with 14 bases sitting between them. In germline, CDR1 is SGDLS, CDR2 YYNGEE. The CDR3: CASSGPTAVSTDTQYF. As DNA, the CDR3 is TGTGCCAGCAGCGGACCAACGGCGGTAAGCACAGATACGCAGTATTTT.

The sample holds one count of this clone. The chain couples TRBV30 to TRBJ2-1, with 12 bases identical to TRBD2. This CDR3 region has 16 residues. The trim removed 0 bases at V and 6 bases at J, leaving 6 bases unmatched. Germline values: CDR1 GTSNPN, CDR2 SVGIG (reference sequence). For the CDR3, the DNA is TGTGCCTGGAGTGTACGGCTAGCGGGGGGGCGCAATGAGCAGTTCTTC. Protein: CAWSVRLAGGRNEQFF.

The chain employs TRBV27 and TRBJ2-7, with 9 bases aligning to TRBD2. Germline CDR1 and CDR2: MNHEY and SMNVEV (reference sequence). The CDR3 covers 16 residues. With 7 bases clipped from V and 0 bases from J, the junction kept 10 bases outside the gene matches. CDR3 DNA: TGTGCCAGCACCTCGGTAGCGGGGGTGAGCTCCTACGAGCAGTACTTC. It is translated as CASTSVAGVSSYEQYF.

This chain uses TRBV19 with TRBJ2-1, with a tentative D call TRBD2 (6 bases). The CDR3 loop spans 16 amino acids. Trimming took off 7 bases at V and 6 bases at J, with 22 bases between the two ends. CDR1 is LNHDA and CDR2 is SQIVND in the germline V gene (reference sequence). The CDR3 region is CASIPGGELAGNEQFF. In DNA, the CDR3 is TGTGCCAGTATCCCCGGAGGAGAACTAGCAGGCAATGAGCAGTTCTTC.

The rearrangement uses TRBV7-2 and TRBJ2-2; D is uncertain. The germline gives CDR1 SGHTA, CDR2 FQGNSA. There are 14 residues in the CDR3. The germline V and J ends were trimmed by 2 bases and 7 bases, with 11 bases remaining between them. CDR3 nucleotide sequence: TGTGCCAGCAGCTTATTTTCCCGCGGCGGGGAGCTGTTTTTT. Amino acid sequence: CASSLFSRGGELFF.

The V gene is TRBV7-8, the J gene TRBJ1-3; TRBD1 might be the D (6 bases). Trimming pared 1 base from V and 3 bases from J, leaving 13 bases between. The CDR3 totals 16 residues. Germline V gene data show CDR1 as SGHVS and CDR2 as FQNEAQ. This CDR3 reads CASSLVQGQGGNTIYF. The DNA of the CDR3 is TGTGCCAGCAGCTTAGTGCAGGGGCAGGGTGGAAACACCATATATTTT.

This clone was counted only a few times. The chain has TRBV5-4 and TRBJ2-1, with D perhaps TRBD1 (6 bases). Trimming shortened V by 5 bases and J by 5 bases, and 20 bases separated the two germline ends. CDR1 and CDR2 from the germline V gene are SGHNT and YYREEE (reference sequence). This CDR3 has 16 residues. The CDR3 DNA is TGTGCCAGCAGTGCCGCCTCATCCAGGGGAAACAATGAGCAGTTCTTC. Amino acids: CASSAASSRGNNEQFF. Complete variable domain (other parts from reference TRBV5-4 and TRBJ2-1): ETGVTQSPTHLIKTRGQQVTLRCSSQSGHNTVSWYQQALGQGPQFIFQYYREEENGRGNFPPRFSGLQFPNYSSELNVNALELDDSALYLCASSAASSRGNNEQFFGPGTRLTVL.

The gene calls are TRBV28 and TRBJ1-2; 8 bases match TRBD1. The CDR3 has 15 amino acids. V shed 7 bases, J shed 4 bases, and the junction held 11 bases outside the gene matches. Germline CDR1 reads MDHEN; CDR2 reads SYDVKM. The CDR3 region has the DNA TGTGCCAGCACCACCCGGACAGGGATCGGCTATGGCTACACCTTC. Translation: CASTTRTGIGYGYTF.